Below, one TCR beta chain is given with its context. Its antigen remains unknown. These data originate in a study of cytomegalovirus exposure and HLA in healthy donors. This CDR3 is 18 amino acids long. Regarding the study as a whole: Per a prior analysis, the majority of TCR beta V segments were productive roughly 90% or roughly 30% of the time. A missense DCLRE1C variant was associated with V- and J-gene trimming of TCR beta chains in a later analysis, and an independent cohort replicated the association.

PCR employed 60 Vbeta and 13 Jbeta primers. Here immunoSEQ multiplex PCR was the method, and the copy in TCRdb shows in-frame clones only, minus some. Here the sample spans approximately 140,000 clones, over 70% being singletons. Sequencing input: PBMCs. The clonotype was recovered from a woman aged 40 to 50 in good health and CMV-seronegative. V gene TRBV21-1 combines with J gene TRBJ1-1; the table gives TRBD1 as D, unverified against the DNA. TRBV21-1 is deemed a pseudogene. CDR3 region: CASSKDDGRGIGDTEAFF. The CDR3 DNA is TGTGCCAGCAGCAAAGATGACGGTAGGGGAATAGGGGACACTGAAGCTTTCTTT.